Presented here are 6 T cell receptor beta chains from one specimen sequenced in a study of shared clonotypes between healthy human individuals. Data came from immunoSEQ multiplex PCR; TCRdb stores just in-frame clones and leaves some out. The sample contains about 1.5 million clones, over 95% of which appear only once. Sequencing was performed on naive CD4+ T cells sorted from blood. Indicated subset: CD45RA+ positively selected. Source of these receptors: a man aged 30 to 45 in good health.

CDR3 residues: CASSQGPGADTEAFF. CDR3 nucleotide sequence: TGCGCCAGCAGCCAAGGTCCGGGGGCGGACACTGAAGCTTTCTTT. This chain connects TRBV4-1 to TRBJ1-1; tentatively, D is TRBD1 (6 bases). Germline CDR1 MGHRA, CDR2 YSYEKL. CDR3 length equals 15 residues. Between the trimmed V and J ends, which lost 1 base and 3 bases, there was a span of 12 bases.

CDR3 loop: CASSYDRRQPQHF. CDR3 DNA: TGTGCCAGCAGTTACGACAGGAGGCAGCCCCAGCATTTT. The chain combines TRBV6-5 with TRBJ1-5; TRBD1 might be the D (6 bases). Germline loops: CDR1 MNHEY, CDR2 SVGAGI. V lost 2 bases and J lost 7, with 9 bases in between. This CDR3 comprises 13 residues.

The chain has TRBV4-1 and TRBJ2-7; D is perhaps TRBD1 or TRBD2 (5 bases each). Deletions cut 1 base from V and 3 bases from J, with 13 bases between. The CDR3 runs 15 residues. Germline values: CDR1 MGHRA, CDR2 YSYEKL. CDR3 in amino acids: CASSQGGSSIYEQYF. The CDR3 DNA reads as TGCGCCAGCAGCCAAGGGGGGTCCTCTATCTACGAGCAGTACTTC.

The chain employs TRBV19 and TRBJ1-2; the D is unclear. Germline CDR1 is LNHDA and CDR2 is SQIVND (reference sequence). The CDR3 loop spans 13 amino acids. V lost 10 bases and J lost 2, with 14 bases in between. CDR3 DNA: TGTGCCACTTCGGGCGTTTTGAACTATGGCTACACCTTC. This translates into CATSGVLNYGYTF.

V gene TRBV2 combines with J gene TRBJ2-7, with D unresolved. Trimming took 8 bases from V and 0 from J, leaving 14 bases between them. This CDR3 region has 14 residues. The germline gives CDR1 SNHLY, CDR2 FYNNEI. DNA for the CDR3: TGTGCCAGCCTCCTCGGATTTGCCTCCTACGAGCAGTACTTC. This encodes CASLLGFASYEQYF.

The gene calls are TRBV5-1 and TRBJ2-2; tentatively, D is TRBD1 or TRBD2 (5 bases each). The CDR3 contains 15 residues. V dropped 1 base and J dropped 2 bases, with 9 bases sitting between them. CDR1 and CDR2 (germline): SGHRS, YFSETQ. The CDR3 DNA follows: TGCGCCAGCAGCTTGCCAGGGAGCAACACCGGGGAGCTGTTTTTT. This encodes CASSLPGSNTGELFF. The whole variable domain, filled in from reference TRBV5-1 and TRBJ2-2, reads KAGVTQTPRYLIKTRGQQVTLSCSPISGHRSVSWYQQTPGQGLQFLFEYFSETQRNKGNFPGRFSGRQFSNSRSEMNVSTLELGDSALYLCASSLPGSNTGELFFGEGSRLTVL.